Below, one T cell receptor (beta chain) is given with its context. This CDR3 fails to terminate in the conserved phenylalanine or tryptophan, so it likely reflects a read error. This entry belongs to a study of T cell repertoires in cytomegalovirus infection. One entry per CDR3 protein results from TCRdb running MiXCR on the reads. The sample has hundreds of thousands of distinct CDR3 sequences; 24% are singletons. CDR3 length: 15 amino acids. Trimming stripped 6 bases from V and 6 bases from J, with 20 bases between. Germline V CDR1 and CDR2: SNHLY, FYNNEI. This TCR was sampled from a human donor in good health (CMV status not recorded). Some clones in this sample may be carry-over from other donors' samples. The chain combines TRBV2 with TRBJ2-5; D is possibly TRBD1 (6 bases). Sequencing was performed on CD8+ T cells from PBMCs. CDR3: CASRGTLPPLKTQYL. CDR3 DNA: TGTGCCAGCAGAGGGACATTGCCCCCCTTGAAGACCCAGTACTTG.